The 28 T cell receptor beta chains listed next were all sequenced from one sample in a study of blood T cell repertoires in COVID-19. Assay: immunoSEQ multiplex PCR; the TCRdb copy retains only in-frame clones and omits some. Of fewer than 35,000 clones in the sample, about 89% were seen once. Sequencing used peripheral blood. These receptors all come from a man in his 70s with active COVID-19.

The chain links TRBV9 to TRBJ1-3, with D unclear. This CDR3 contains 15 residues. Germline V gives CDR1 SGDLS, CDR2 YYNGEE. Deletions cut 0 bases from V and 3 bases from J, with 10 bases between. The CDR3 DNA reads as TGTGCCAGCAGCGTAGCTACCGGGGATGGAAACACCATATATTTT. It encodes CASSVATGDGNTIYF.

The chain has TRBV5-1 and TRBJ2-1; 8 bases match TRBD1. Per the germline V gene, CDR1 is SGHRS and CDR2 is YFSETQ. The V segment lost 4 bases and the J segment 9 bases; nucleotides outside the gene matches: 3. CDR3 length equals 12 residues. In nucleotides, the CDR3 is TGCGCCAGCAGCGACACAGGGGGTGAGCAGTTCTTC. Protein sequence: CASSDTGGEQFF.

V usage is TRBV27 and J usage is TRBJ2-3; tentatively, D is TRBD2 (5 bases). Trimming left V 7 bases short and J 4 bases short, with 18 bases between. CDR3 size: 15 residues. CDR1 and CDR2 (germline): MNHEY, SMNVEV (reference sequence). The CDR3 region is CASTSWIRGSDTQYF. The CDR3 DNA is TGTGCCAGCACCTCATGGATCCGGGGATCAGATACGCAGTATTTT.

V and J are TRBV14 and TRBJ1-1; D might be TRBD1 (6 bases). V lost 5 bases to trimming and J lost 5 bases, with 15 bases between them. The CDR3 has 14 residues. Per germline, CDR1 SGHDN and CDR2 FVKESK. CDR3 bases: TGTGCCAGCAGCTTCCGGGCCACAGGGACTGAAGCTTTCTTT. Translation gives CASSFRATGTEAFF.

V gene TRBV4-3 combines with J gene TRBJ2-1; tentatively, D is TRBD1 (5 bases). The ends were cut back, 3 bases at V and 6 bases at J, with 15 bases in the middle. The CDR3 contains 15 residues. CDR1 is LGHNA and CDR2 is YSLEER in the germline V gene. The CDR3 DNA is TGCGCCAGCAGCCACGCTACCAGGGCCTCCAATGAGCAGTTCTTC. Amino acids: CASSHATRASNEQFF.

The chain carries TRBV11-2 and TRBJ2-7; D not certain. This CDR3 has 13 residues. V was shortened by 6 bases and J by 3 bases, with 12 bases between the two germline ends. In germline, CDR1 is SGHAT, CDR2 FQNNGV. The CDR3 sequence: CASRRGGFYEQYF. The DNA of the CDR3 is TGTGCCAGCAGAAGAGGTGGATTCTACGAGCAGTACTTC.

This clone was detected once. V is TRBV4-2 and J is TRBJ2-3; 10 positions match TRBD2. The CDR3 consists of 17 residues. Germline V gene lookup returns CDR1 LGHNA and CDR2 YNFKEQ. V lost 3 bases to trimming and J lost 6 bases; unmatched junction nucleotides: 12. CDR3 bases: TGTGCCAGCAGCCATAAGGAGGCTAGCGGGGGTACCGATACGCAGTATTTT. This translates into CASSHKEASGGTDTQYF.

The chain is built from TRBV7-3 and TRBJ2-3; 9 nucleotides match TRBD2. The V and J ends lost 2 bases and 3 bases, in that order; junction bases with no gene match: 0. The germline gives CDR1 SGHTA, CDR2 FQGTGA. The CDR3 is 14 amino acids. This CDR3 is CASSLLAGTDTQYF. In nucleotides, the CDR3 is TGTGCCAGCAGCTTACTAGCGGGGACAGATACGCAGTATTTT.

The V call is TRBV5-1, the J call TRBJ2-2; 8 nucleotides match TRBD2. The ends lost 1 base at V and 6 bases at J; junction bases unmatched: 11. CDR1 and CDR2 (germline): SGHRS, YFSETQ. The CDR3 contains 17 residues. In nucleotides, the CDR3 is TGCGCCAGCAGCTTGCAACGGGGGGGCCTAGTCCCCGGGGAGCTGTTTTTT. Residues: CASSLQRGGLVPGELFF.

This chain links TRBV2 with TRBJ2-5, with 9 bases matching TRBD1. CDR1 SNHLY and CDR2 FYNNEI come from the germline V gene. V lost 7 bases, J lost 5 bases, and 8 bases stayed unmatched. The CDR3 contains 14 residues. CDR3 DNA: TGTGCCAGCAACCGACAGGGGGGAGTGGAGACCCAGTACTTC. This sequence encodes CASNRQGGVETQYF.

V usage is TRBV2 and J usage is TRBJ1-1; maybe TRBD1 (6 bases). CDR3 length: 16 residues. CDR1 is SNHLY and CDR2 is FYNNEI in the germline V gene. Trimming removed 6 bases from V and 1 base from J, with 18 bases in between. The CDR3 nucleotides read TGTGCCAGCAGCGACTACAGGGATCGTCCGAACACTGAAGCTTTCTTT. This codes for CASSDYRDRPNTEAFF.

J is TRBJ2-1 and V is TRBV10-3; tentative D call: TRBD2 (6 bases). The CDR3 is 13 residues long. Germline loops: CDR1 ENHRY, CDR2 SYGVKD. Trimming took off 11 bases at V and 5 bases at J, with 16 bases between the two ends. The CDR3 loop reads CAAFGGSNNEQFF. CDR3 nucleotides: TGTGCCGCTTTTGGGGGGTCCAACAATGAGCAGTTCTTC.

This sequence joins TRBV5-4 and TRBJ1-1, with TRBD1 identical over 8 bases. Per germline, CDR1 SGHNT and CDR2 YYREEE (reference sequence). CDR3 size: 16 residues. The ends lost 5 bases at V and 3 bases at J; junction bases unmatched: 12. CDR3 sequence: CASRPGQGTRDTEAFF. The CDR3, as DNA: TGTGCCAGCAGACCCGGACAGGGAACTCGGGACACTGAAGCTTTCTTT.

The CDR3 protein is CASSLSPRAIGVTNEKLFF. CDR3 in DNA: TGTGCCAGCAGTTTATCGCCCAGGGCTATCGGTGTAACTAATGAAAAACTGTTTTTT. The chain links TRBV27 to TRBJ1-4; tentative D call: TRBD1 (5 bases). V lost 0 bases and J 1 base, leaving 18 bases between the germline ends. Germline values: CDR1 MNHEY, CDR2 SMNVEV (reference sequence). The CDR3 extends over 19 amino acids. Supplemented by reference TRBV27 and TRBJ1-4, the full variable domain reads EAQVTQNPRYLITVTGKKLTVTCSQNMNHEYMSWYRQDPGLGLRQIYYSMNVEVTDKGDVPEGYKVSRKEKRNFPLILESPSPNQTSLYFCASSLSPRAIGVTNEKLFFGSGTQLSVL.

This chain's CDR3 is CASSDVGNTIYF. The CDR3, as DNA: TGTGCCAGCAGTGACGTAGGAAACACCATATATTTT. The V gene is TRBV25-1, the J gene TRBJ1-3; D unclear. V dropped 3 bases and J dropped 4 bases, with 4 bases sitting between them. CDR3 length equals 12 residues. Germline assignment: CDR1 MGHDK and CDR2 SYGVNS.

The chain is built from TRBV7-8 and TRBJ2-1, with 10 bases lining up with TRBD1. The V gene end was trimmed by 3 bases and the J gene end by 6 bases; junction bases not matched to a gene: 5. Per the germline V gene, CDR1 is SGHVS and CDR2 is FQNEAQ. The CDR3 consists of 15 residues. CDR3 in amino acids: CASSLGQGSGNEQFF. CDR3 coding DNA: TGTGCCAGCAGCTTGGGACAGGGGTCGGGCAATGAGCAGTTCTTC.

The chain employs TRBV6-1 and TRBJ2-7; TRBD2 matches 8 bases. The V and J ends lost 3 bases and 2 bases, in that order; junction bases with no gene match: 3. This CDR3 region has 14 residues. In germline, CDR1 is MNHNS, CDR2 SASEGT. CDR3 nucleotides: TGTGCCAGCAGTGACAGACTAGCGACCTACGAGCAGTACTTC. Amino acids: CASSDRLATYEQYF.

This chain links TRBV11-2 with TRBJ2-7; tentatively, D is TRBD1 (5 bases). V lost 5 bases and J lost 1, with 12 bases in between. The CDR3 has 14 residues. Germline values: CDR1 SGHAT, CDR2 FQNNGV. The CDR3 reads CASSHIQVSYEQYF. The CDR3 DNA reads as TGTGCCAGCAGCCACATACAGGTTTCCTACGAGCAGTACTTC.

This sequence joins TRBV6-5 and TRBJ2-3, with 9 bases matching TRBD2. Germline assignment: CDR1 MNHEY and CDR2 SVGAGI. The V segment lost 7 bases and the J segment 4 bases; nucleotides outside the gene matches: 9. This CDR3 has 15 residues. CDR3 amino acids: CASKDSGGSADTQYF. Written as DNA, the CDR3 is TGTGCCAGCAAGGATAGCGGGGGTAGCGCAGATACGCAGTATTTT.

With respect to this clone: Distinct nucleotide sequences in the sample also encode this CDR3. The chain couples TRBV7-2 to TRBJ1-1; 7 nucleotides agree with TRBD1. V gave up 5 bases and J gave up 5 bases; unmatched junction bases: 2. Germline CDR1 and CDR2: SGHTA and FQGNSA. The CDR3 loop spans 12 amino acids. For the CDR3, the DNA is TGTGCCAGCAGCCCAGGGGGGACTGAAGCTTTCTTT. This encodes CASSPGGTEAFF.

The rearrangement uses TRBV5-6 and TRBJ1-2; no firm D call. The CDR3 has 14 residues. Germline CDR1 reads SGHDT; CDR2 reads YYEEEE. V lost 4 bases and J 7 bases, leaving 17 bases between the germline ends. CDR3 in DNA: TGTGCCAGCAGCGAGGACGGGCGACGGGGTGGCTACACCTTC. Translated: CASSEDGRRGGYTF.

The chain has TRBV19 and TRBJ2-5; a possible D gene is TRBD1 (6 bases). This CDR3 is built from 14 residues. Trimming took off 6 bases at V and 0 bases at J, with 11 bases between the two ends. CDR1 and CDR2 from the germline V gene are LNHDA and SQIVND (reference sequence). CDR3: CASSLTGYQETQYF. DNA for the CDR3: TGTGCCAGTAGCTTAACAGGGTACCAAGAGACCCAGTACTTC.

Concerning this clone itself: Its ends do not fully match the called genes, so a read error is possible. The chain recombines TRBV7-7 with TRBJ2-5; 9 positions agree with TRBD1. The CDR3 has 14 amino acids. The germline CDR1 and CDR2 sequences are SSHAT and FNYEAQ (reference sequence). The CDR3 nucleotides read TGTGCTAGCAGCCGACAGGGGGACCGGGAGACCCAGTACTTC. It is translated as CASSRQGDRETQYF.

The genes are TRBV7-6 and TRBJ2-5; 8 bases agree with TRBD1. This CDR3 is 14 amino acids long. CDR1 SGHVS and CDR2 FNYEAQ come from the germline V gene. V shed 3 bases, J shed 3 bases, and the junction held 3 bases outside the gene matches. CDR3 loop: CASSFGQGKETQYF. CDR3 nucleotide sequence: TGTGCCAGCAGCTTTGGACAGGGCAAAGAGACCCAGTACTTC.

This chain uses TRBV6-5 with TRBJ2-7; possibly TRBD1 for D (5 bases). Trimming took 2 bases from V and 5 from J, leaving 13 bases between them. This CDR3 has 14 residues. In germline, CDR1 is MNHEY, CDR2 SVGAGI. The CDR3: CASSYGRGTDEQYF. The CDR3 region has the DNA TGTGCCAGCAGTTACGGTAGGGGAACGGACGAGCAGTACTTC.

V is TRBV7-8 and J is TRBJ2-7; 7 nucleotides align to TRBD1. The CDR3 is 14 amino acids. From germline, CDR1 is SGHVS and CDR2 FQNEAQ. V shed 5 bases, J shed 4 bases, and the junction held 8 bases outside the gene matches. This chain's CDR3 is CASSPTGQLYEQYF. The CDR3 DNA reads TGTGCCAGCAGCCCAACGGGACAGCTGTACGAGCAGTACTTC.

The J gene is TRBJ1-4, the V gene TRBV4-1, with TRBD1 as a possible D gene (6 bases). CDR3 length equals 14 residues. In germline, CDR1 is MGHRA, CDR2 YSYEKL. V lost 4 bases to trimming and J lost 7 bases, with 13 bases between them. The CDR3 protein is CASSRQGRGEKLFF. Written as DNA, the CDR3 is TGCGCCAGCAGCCGCCAGGGGAGGGGTGAAAAACTGTTTTTT.

This chain uses TRBV2 with TRBJ2-3; the D gene is possibly TRBD2 (6 bases). The V end lost 4 bases, the J end lost 4 bases, and 12 bases lay between the germline ends. Germline V gene sequence: CDR1 SNHLY, CDR2 FYNNEI. The CDR3 totals 14 residues. CDR3 sequence (DNA): TGTGCCAGCAGTGCGTTACTAGCTTCAGATACGCAGTATTTT. Its protein is CASSALLASDTQYF.